The 10 T cell receptor beta chains below come from one sample, sequenced in a study of shared clonotypes between healthy human individuals. Sequencing was performed with immunoSEQ multiplex PCR; in TCRdb, only in-frame clones are kept and a portion is missing. The sample lists approximately 110,000 clones; 65% to 75% were seen once. The sequenced sample consisted of memory CD8+ T cells sorted from blood. Subset reported: CD45RO+ cells pooled with CCR7-negative TemRA cells. Every receptor here comes from a woman under 40 in good health.

The table lists this clone with a few counts. CDR3: CASSMLGSRDEQYF. The CDR3 DNA reads TGTGCCAGTAGTATGCTCGGGAGCCGGGACGAGCAGTACTTC. The chain uses TRBV19 and TRBJ2-7, with a tentative D call TRBD2 (6 bases). Germline-derived CDR1 and CDR2 are LNHDA and SQIVND (reference sequence). The CDR3 is made up of 14 amino acids. Trimming took 3 bases from V and 5 from J, leaving 14 bases between them.

The chain carries TRBV27 and TRBJ2-7; D not certain. The CDR3 is 14 amino acids. In germline, CDR1 is MNHEY, CDR2 SMNVEV (reference sequence). Trimming cost V 5 bases and J 0 bases, with 11 bases left between them. This chain's CDR3 is CASSSTESSYEQYF. The CDR3 DNA follows: TGTGCCAGCAGTAGCACAGAGAGCTCCTACGAGCAGTACTTC.

The chain combines TRBV2 with TRBJ2-7; possible D gene TRBD2, 5 bases. V lost 4 bases to trimming and J lost 6 bases, with 16 bases between them. CDR3 size: 14 residues. CDR1 SNHLY and CDR2 FYNNEI come from the germline V gene. The chain's CDR3 is CASSVFPSRGEQYF. Here the CDR3 DNA reads TGTGCCAGCAGTGTTTTTCCATCCCGGGGCGAGCAGTACTTC.

This chain uses TRBV5-6 with TRBJ1-1, with 7 bases identical to TRBD1. Losses at the gene ends were 4 bases for V and 4 bases for J; bases not matched to a gene: 7. The germline V gene has CDR1 SGHDT and CDR2 YYEEEE. There are 14 residues in the CDR3. CDR3 sequence: CASSGDSSLTEAFF. Here the CDR3 DNA reads TGTGCCAGCAGCGGGGACAGCAGCCTCACTGAAGCTTTCTTT.

This chain joins TRBV29-1 and TRBJ2-6; D unclear. The germline V gene has CDR1 SQVTM and CDR2 ANQGSEA. Trimming left V 1 base short and J 0 bases short, with 10 bases between. This CDR3 spans 16 amino acids. CDR3 residues: CSVEGVSGSGANVLTF. CDR3 in DNA: TGCAGCGTTGAAGGGGTGTCGGGCTCTGGGGCCAACGTCCTGACTTTC. Using reference TRBV29-1 and TRBJ2-6 for the parts outside the CDR3, the full variable domain is SAVISQKPSRDICQRGTSLTIQCQVDSQVTMMFWYRQQPGQSLTLIATANQGSEATYESGFVIDKFPISRPNLTFSTLTVSNMSPEDSSIYLCSVEGVSGSGANVLTFGAGSRLTVL.

This rearrangement joins TRBV7-8 to TRBJ2-3; 11 bases line up with TRBD2. Trimming took 5 bases from V and 2 from J; bases not matched to a gene: 9. Germline CDR1 is SGHVS and CDR2 is FQNEAQ. This CDR3 comprises 17 residues. The CDR3 DNA reads TGTGCCAGCAGCCCTAGGTCTAGCGGGAGGATCACAGATACGCAGTATTTT. It yields the protein CASSPRSSGRITDTQYF.

The V call is TRBV4-2, the J call TRBJ2-7; the D call may be TRBD1 or TRBD2 (5 bases each). V was trimmed by 5 bases and J by 6 bases, leaving 23 bases between them. The CDR3 runs to 16 residues. The V gene's germline CDR1 is LGHNA and CDR2 YNFKEQ. CDR3: CASSARDPGPLGEQYF. CDR3 coding DNA: TGTGCCAGCAGCGCCCGGGACCCAGGCCCTCTGGGCGAGCAGTACTTC.

The chain employs TRBV19 and TRBJ1-1, with D possibly matching TRBD1 (6 bases). Trimming left V 7 bases short and J 0 bases short, with 12 bases between. The V gene's germline CDR1 is LNHDA and CDR2 SQIVND (reference sequence). This CDR3 comprises 14 residues. CDR3: CASTPGAMNTEAFF. The DNA of the CDR3 is TGTGCCAGTACCCCAGGGGCGATGAACACTGAAGCTTTCTTT.

In its sample, this clone was seen a few times. Other DNA sequences in the sample encode the same CDR3. The chain is built from TRBV9 and TRBJ1-5; D possibly corresponds to TRBD1 (6 bases). The V end lost 0 bases, the J end lost 2 bases, and 6 bases lay between the germline ends. Germline V gene data show CDR1 as SGDLS and CDR2 as YYNGEE. The CDR3 loop spans 14 amino acids. The CDR3: CASSVAGGNQPQHF. The CDR3 nucleotides read TGTGCCAGCAGCGTAGCAGGGGGCAATCAGCCCCAGCATTTT.

The chain uses TRBV10-3 and TRBJ1-1, with 7 nucleotides matching TRBD1. Trimming cost V 4 bases and J 3 bases; bases outside gene matches: 5. From germline, CDR1 is ENHRY and CDR2 SYGVKD. The CDR3 extends over 14 amino acids. The CDR3 spells CAISARGEYTEAFF. CDR3 in DNA: TGTGCCATCAGTGCCAGGGGGGAGTACACTGAAGCTTTCTTT.